The present T cell receptor beta chain was sequenced within a study of blood T cell repertoires in COVID-19. Study-level information: The United States, Italy and Spain supplied acute and convalescent COVID-19 samples.

Germline V gene lookup returns CDR1 MRHNA and CDR2 SNTAGT. Trimming shortened V by 3 bases and J by 5 bases, and 8 bases separated the two germline ends. CDR3 size: 13 residues. This clone was observed once. In the original workflow: Quantification of nucleated cells was approximated via reference gene primer amplification. Libraries were prepared by immunoSEQ multiplex PCR; TCRdb keeps only in-frame clonotypes and omits some of them. V and J calls and clone size are as listed in that table; D and trimming were resolved from the DNA. Seen here are roughly 200,000 clones, approximately 90% observed once, and the top ten hold more than 1.5%.

Sequenced input: peripheral blood. The genes are TRBV6-4 and TRBJ1-5; a weak D match, TRBD1 (5 bases). This sequence was found in a man aged 70 or older with acute or convalescent COVID-19. The CDR3 bases are TGTGCCAGCAGTGAGACAGAATATCAGCCCCAGCATTTT. Translation: CASSETEYQPQHF.